The 4 T cell receptor beta chains below all came from one sample that was sequenced in a study of CD8+CD57+ T cells in acquired aplastic anemia. The TCR beta profiling, which covered VDJ combination and CDR3 sequence, was carried out using genomic DNA as the template. TCRdb called the reads again in MiXCR, with one record for every CDR3 protein. The table has about 110,000 distinct CDR3 sequences, roughly 51% seen once. Sample: sorted CD4+, CD8+, or CD8+CD57+ T cells (not recorded which) from PBMCs. The receptors originated from a human donor in good health, serving as a control.

The chain uses TRBV19 and TRBJ2-7; 12 bases match TRBD2. The V segment lost 3 bases and the J segment 6 bases; nucleotides outside the gene matches: 3. Germline CDR1 and CDR2: LNHDA and SQIVND (reference sequence). The CDR3 loop spans 14 amino acids. The chain's CDR3 is CASSILAGGSEQYF. The CDR3 DNA reads TGTGCCAGTAGTATCCTAGCGGGGGGGAGCGAGCAGTACTTC. Looking up the rest from reference TRBV19 and TRBJ2-7 gives the full variable domain: DGGITQSPKYLFRKEGQNVTLSCEQNLNHDAMYWYRQDPGQGLRLIYYSQIVNDFQKGDIAEGYSVSREKKESFPLTVTSAQKNPTAFYLCASSILAGGSEQYFGPGTRLTVT.

The gene calls are TRBV2 and TRBJ1-1, with 7 bases aligning to TRBD1. The germline CDR1 and CDR2 sequences are SNHLY and FYNNEI. The J segment lost 10 bases and the V segment lost 6 bases, leaving 5 bases of the junction unmatched. The CDR3 is 11 amino acids. The CDR3 region is CASRQGIGAFF. The DNA for the CDR3 is TGTGCCAGCAGACAGGGGATTGGAGCTTTCTTT.

The genes are TRBV15 and TRBJ1-1; perhaps TRBD1 as D (5 bases). Germline CDR1 is LNHNV and CDR2 is YYDKDF (reference sequence). The CDR3 is made up of 13 amino acids. The V gene lost 6 bases and the J gene lost 5 bases, with 13 bases spanning the gap. In DNA, the CDR3 is TGTGCCACCAGAGGTGGGGGAAGAACTGAAGCTTTCTTT. Its protein is CATRGGGRTEAFF.

V usage is TRBV6-1 and J usage is TRBJ1-6, with TRBD1 matching over 9 bases. Germline trimming cut 5 bases from V and 10 bases from J; bases unmatched to any gene: 6. The CDR3 consists of 14 residues. Germline CDR1 reads MNHNS; CDR2 reads SASEGT. As DNA, the CDR3 is TGTGCCAGCAGTCAACGACAGGGGGGCTCACCCCTCCACTTT. It translates to CASSQRQGGSPLHF.